These 27 T cell receptor beta chains were sequenced from one sample in a study of cytomegalovirus exposure and HLA in healthy donors. With 60 Vbeta and 13 Jbeta primers, the PCR was carried out. Clones were sequenced by immunoSEQ multiplex PCR, and TCRdb holds only the in-frame ones, with some missing. The sample yields about 160,000 clones, approximately 88% seen once. Sequenced: PBMCs. The receptors here all came from a man younger than 40 in good health and CMV-seronegative.

V and J are TRBV5-1 and TRBJ2-3; weak D call: TRBD2 (6 bases). Germline CDR1 SGHRS, CDR2 YFSETQ. Trimming cost V 7 bases and J 7 bases, with 19 bases left between them. The CDR3 is 14 residues long. Here the CDR3 reads CASGAGLTPYTQYF. CDR3 in DNA: TGCGCCAGCGGTGCGGGACTCACACCCTATACGCAGTATTTT.

The chain's CDR3 is CASSLPRDYYTGELFF. In DNA form, the CDR3 reads TGCGCCAGCAGCTTGCCCCGGGACTACTACACCGGGGAGCTGTTTTTT. This chain connects TRBV5-1 to TRBJ2-2; 7 positions agree with TRBD2. CDR1 is SGHRS, CDR2 YFSETQ, per germline. After removal of 1 base from V and 3 bases from J, the junction contained 6 bases not matched to a gene. This CDR3 is built from 16 residues.

The rearrangement uses TRBV7-2 and TRBJ2-3, with D maybe TRBD2 (6 bases). Germline lookup yields CDR1 SGHTA and CDR2 FQGNSA. Between the trimmed V and J ends, which lost 2 bases and 1 base, there was a span of 10 bases. This CDR3 contains 15 residues. CDR3 loop: CASSLNGGGTDTQYF. The DNA of the CDR3 is TGTGCCAGCAGCTTAAACGGGGGTGGCACAGATACGCAGTATTTT.

The chain has TRBV5-1 and TRBJ1-5; 9 nucleotides match TRBD1. Germline CDR1 SGHRS, CDR2 YFSETQ. Trimming removed 0 bases from V and 7 bases from J; junction bases left unmatched: 5. There are 15 residues in the CDR3. CDR3 sequence reads: CASSLGTGDGQPQHF. CDR3 DNA: TGCGCCAGCAGCTTGGGGACAGGGGACGGGCAGCCCCAGCATTTT.

The chain recombines TRBV7-6 with TRBJ2-3, with D possibly TRBD2 on 6 matching bases. This CDR3 spans 14 amino acids. Germline loops: CDR1 SGHVS, CDR2 FNYEAQ. Between the trimmed V and J ends, which lost 6 bases and 6 bases, there was a span of 16 bases. The CDR3 sequence is CASRRGTPPDTQYF. Here the CDR3 DNA reads TGTGCCAGCAGGAGAGGGACTCCCCCGGATACGCAGTATTTT.

The chain employs TRBV5-5 and TRBJ2-1, with TRBD2 matching over 9 bases. Trimming cost V 4 bases and J 0 bases; bases outside gene matches: 5. Germline V lookup: CDR1 SGHKS, CDR2 YYEKEE (reference sequence). The CDR3 runs 16 residues. The CDR3 DNA reads TGTGCCAGCAGCCAAGAGACTAGCGGCTCCTACAATGAGCAGTTCTTC. It specifies CASSQETSGSYNEQFF.

J is TRBJ1-2 and V is TRBV30; D possibly corresponds to TRBD1 (6 bases). Trimming stripped 3 bases from V and 4 bases from J, with 15 bases between. This CDR3 spans 14 amino acids. Germline CDR1 and CDR2: GTSNPN and SVGIG (reference sequence). CDR3 in amino acids: CAWRDGQLIYGYTF. In DNA form, the CDR3 reads TGTGCCTGGAGGGACGGACAGCTAATCTATGGCTACACCTTC. Full variable domain (outside the CDR3, taken from reference TRBV30 and TRBJ1-2): SQTIHQWPATLVQPVGSPLSLECTVEGTSNPNLYWYRQAAGRGLQLLFYSVGIGQISSEVPQNLSASRPQDRQFILSSKKLLLSDSGFYLCAWRDGQLIYGYTFGSGTRLTVV.

CDR3 coding DNA: TGTGCCAGCAGCCCACTTTCGGTCAGTCGGGCTGAAGCTTTCTTT. It is translated as CASSPLSVSRAEAFF. J is TRBJ1-1 and V is TRBV16; no reliable D call. Trimming removed 4 bases from V and 6 bases from J, with 18 bases in between. The CDR3 has 15 residues. Germline V gene lookup returns CDR1 KGHSY and CDR2 FQNENV.

J is TRBJ1-1 and V is TRBV5-8; no firm D call. Germline lookup yields CDR1 SGHTS and CDR2 YDEGEE. V was pared by 2 bases and J by 6 bases, with 14 bases between. This CDR3 region has 14 residues. The CDR3 nucleotides read TGTGCCAGCAGCTTTTTCCGGGGAAAGTCTGAAGCTTTCTTT. Encoded protein: CASSFFRGKSEAFF. Full variable domain (outside the CDR3, taken from reference TRBV5-8 and TRBJ1-1): EAGVTQSPTHLIKTRGQQATLRCSPISGHTSVYWYQQALGLGLQFLLWYDEGEERNRGNFPPRFSGRQFPNYSSELNVNALELEDSALYLCASSFFRGKSEAFFGQGTRLTVV.

This chain joins TRBV5-4 and TRBJ2-5; 7 bases line up with TRBD1. The CDR3 totals 14 residues. Germline V lookup: CDR1 SGHNT, CDR2 YYREEE (reference sequence). V dropped 2 bases and J dropped 3; count of bases not matched to a gene: 4. The CDR3, as DNA: TGTGCCAGCAGCTTACAGGGGTCCGAAGAGACCCAGTACTTC. Residues: CASSLQGSEETQYF.

Of note for this clone: The junction departs from the called germline gene at one end, perhaps through a read error. V is TRBV7-9 and J is TRBJ2-7; maybe TRBD1 (6 bases). The germline V gene encodes CDR1 SEHNR and CDR2 FQNEAQ (reference sequence). The CDR3 extends over 16 amino acids. The CDR3 DNA follows: TGTTCCAGCAGCGCAGGGGCTAACGGGTCCCCCTACGAGCAGTACTTC. It yields the protein CSSSAGANGSPYEQYF. The variable domain in full, completed from reference TRBV7-9 and TRBJ2-7, reads DTGVSQNPRHKITKRGQNVTFRCDPISEHNRLYWYRQTLGQGPEFLTYFQNEAQLEKSRLLSDRFSAERPKGSFSTLEIQRTEQGDSAMYLCSSSAGANGSPYEQYFGPGTRLTVT.

The V and J genes are TRBV6-1 and TRBJ2-6; no reliable D call. With 6 bases removed from V and 2 bases from J, the gap between germline ends came to 5 bases. CDR3 length equals 13 residues. Germline-derived CDR1 and CDR2 are MNHNS and SASEGT. CDR3 sequence reads: CASRAPGANVLTF. The DNA of the CDR3 is TGTGCCAGCAGGGCTCCTGGGGCCAACGTCCTGACTTTC.

The V gene is TRBV6-5, the J gene TRBJ1-4; D call uncertain. The CDR3 spans 15 residues. The germline V and J ends were trimmed by 5 bases and 1 base, with 11 bases remaining between them. The germline V gene encodes CDR1 MNHEY and CDR2 SVGAGI. CDR3 amino acids: CASSATPLTNEKLFF. DNA of the CDR3: TGTGCCAGCAGTGCAACTCCTCTAACTAATGAAAAACTGTTTTTT.

The rearrangement uses TRBV28 and TRBJ2-7; 7 bases map to TRBD1. The CDR3 spans 15 residues. With 3 bases clipped from V and 0 bases from J, the junction kept 5 bases outside the gene matches. Germline CDR1 MDHEN, CDR2 SYDVKM. CDR3 DNA sequence: TGTGCCAGCAGTTTTTATGACAGGGACTCCTACGAGCAGTACTTC. Amino acids: CASSFYDRDSYEQYF.

V gene TRBV20-1 combines with J gene TRBJ1-2, with D possibly being TRBD1 (5 bases). The V gene's germline CDR1 is DFQATT and CDR2 SNEGSKA (reference sequence). This CDR3 contains 11 residues. V was shortened by 3 bases and J by 6 bases, with 8 bases between the two germline ends. CDR3 DNA sequence: TGCAGTGCTAGTGGCAGGGATGGCTACACCTTC. Its protein is CSASGRDGYTF.

This clone was observed a handful of times. The CDR3 DNA reads TGTGCCAGCAGCGCTGAGCAGGGGGACCCTCTAGAGACCCAGTACTTC. The encoded protein is CASSAEQGDPLETQYF. The chain links TRBV7-2 to TRBJ2-5; 7 bases align to TRBD1. CDR3 length: 16 amino acids. Germline V gene sequence: CDR1 SGHTA, CDR2 FQGNSA. The V and J ends lost 5 bases and 4 bases, in that order; junction bases with no gene match: 13.

The genes are TRBV6-4 and TRBJ2-3; tentative D call: TRBD1 (6 bases). CDR1 and CDR2 from the germline V gene are MRHNA and SNTAGT. The CDR3 is 14 amino acids. V lost 3 bases and J lost 4, with 11 bases in between. The DNA of the CDR3 is TGTGCCAGCAGTGAAGGGGGTAGGGCAGATACGCAGTATTTT. Translation gives CASSEGGRADTQYF.

DNA of the CDR3: TGTGCCAGCAGTTACGGCATATCGGGAGAGCAGTACTTC. Translation gives CASSYGISGEQYF. The rearrangement uses TRBV6-5 and TRBJ2-7; D perhaps matches TRBD2 (5 bases). Trimming removed 2 bases at V and 7 bases at J, with 12 bases between. Germline lookup yields CDR1 MNHEY and CDR2 SVGAGI. The CDR3 is made up of 13 amino acids.

The chain is built from TRBV5-4 and TRBJ1-2; D is ambiguous. The CDR3 extends over 14 amino acids. V was clipped by 0 bases and J by 0 bases, with 6 bases between them. The V gene's germline CDR1 is SGHNT and CDR2 YYREEE (reference sequence). The CDR3 DNA reads TGTGCCAGCAGCTTGGACACATCTAACTATGGCTACACCTTC. This translates into CASSLDTSNYGYTF. The whole variable domain, filled in from reference TRBV5-4 and TRBJ1-2, reads ETGVTQSPTHLIKTRGQQVTLRCSSQSGHNTVSWYQQALGQGPQFIFQYYREEENGRGNFPPRFSGLQFPNYSSELNVNALELDDSALYLCASSLDTSNYGYTFGSGTRLTVV.

Note on this clone: The identical CDR3 is also encoded by other nucleotide sequences in the sample. The chain links TRBV7-9 to TRBJ2-7; 11 bases are a match to TRBD2. There are 15 residues in the CDR3. J gave up 4 bases and V 3 bases, and 5 bases lay outside the gene matches. Germline V lookup: CDR1 SEHNR, CDR2 FQNEAQ (reference sequence). The chain's CDR3 is CASSFPTSGVYEQYF. For the CDR3, the DNA is TGTGCCAGCAGCTTTCCGACTAGCGGGGTGTACGAGCAGTACTTC.

The J gene is TRBJ2-3, the V gene TRBV7-9, with D tentatively TRBD2 (5 bases). CDR3 length equals 13 residues. CDR1 and CDR2 (germline): SEHNR, FQNEAQ (reference sequence). Trimming pared 3 bases from V and 3 bases from J, leaving 7 bases between. CDR3 coding DNA: TGTGCCAGCAGCTTCCGGGGAACAGATACGCAGTATTTT. This sequence encodes CASSFRGTDTQYF.

The V gene is TRBV29-1, the J gene TRBJ1-1; tentative D call: TRBD1 (5 bases). V dropped 6 bases and J dropped 5 bases, with 16 bases sitting between them. Germline CDR1 is SQVTM and CDR2 is ANQGSEA. The CDR3 has 13 amino acids. This CDR3 reads CSVVDSPGTEAFF. The CDR3 nucleotides read TGCAGCGTAGTAGACAGCCCCGGAACTGAAGCTTTCTTT.

The V and J genes are TRBV2 and TRBJ2-5; 8 nucleotides align to TRBD2. Germline V gene data show CDR1 as SNHLY and CDR2 as FYNNEI. The ends lost 6 bases at V and 4 bases at J; junction bases unmatched: 4. The CDR3 loop spans 13 amino acids. In nucleotides, the CDR3 is TGTGCCAGCAGGGGACTAGGGCGAGAGACCCAGTACTTC. Its translation: CASRGLGRETQYF.

V gene TRBV11-3 combines with J gene TRBJ1-1; D call uncertain. Trimming left V 1 base short and J 0 bases short, with 9 bases between. This CDR3 is 15 amino acids long. Looked up from germline, CDR1 is SGHNT and CDR2 is YENEEA. The CDR3 bases are TGTGCCAGCAGCTTAGCGGGAGTCCTGAACACTGAAGCTTTCTTT. This gives the protein CASSLAGVLNTEAFF.

The chain is built from TRBV28 and TRBJ2-1, with TRBD2 as a possible D gene (6 bases). This CDR3 has 15 residues. Looked up from germline, CDR1 is MDHEN and CDR2 is SYDVKM. V dropped 6 bases and J dropped 0 bases, with 12 bases sitting between them. The CDR3 is CASRPTGSSYNEQFF. The CDR3 DNA is TGTGCCAGCAGACCCACCGGGAGCTCCTACAATGAGCAGTTCTTC.

The rearrangement joins TRBV18 to TRBJ1-2; no clear D gene. Germline V gives CDR1 KGHSH, CDR2 LQKENI. V shed 0 bases and J shed 0 bases, with 11 bases lying between them. This CDR3 has 16 amino acids. The CDR3, as DNA: TGTGCCAGCTCACCACCGAAACAGACGTCTAACTATGGCTACACCTTC. Its translation is CASSPPKQTSNYGYTF.

The J gene is TRBJ2-2, the V gene TRBV5-4, with D perhaps TRBD1 (7 bases). Trimming shortened V by 7 bases and J by 5 bases, and 15 bases separated the two germline ends. Germline V gene sequence: CDR1 SGHNT, CDR2 YYREEE (reference sequence). This CDR3 region has 14 residues. DNA for the CDR3: TGTGCCAGCGGAGGGACAGACCATACCGGGGAGCTGTTTTTT. It is translated as CASGGTDHTGELFF.